The 14 T cell receptor beta chains in this list originate from one sample, sequenced in a study of T cells in Graves' hyperthyroidism and ophthalmopathy. What was amplified from RNA transcripts were TCR beta CDR3 regions. HTBI primers were the set used in a first-round RT-PCR of the TCR CDR3. TCRdb reprocessed the multiplex PCR reads via MiXCR and lists one record per CDR3 protein. Of about 380,000 distinct CDR3 sequences detected, approximately 15% appear once; the ten largest clones hold about 18%. The sequenced material came from blood. The receptors come from a woman in her 30s with Graves' ophthalmopathy.

This clonotype was detected many times. The chain joins TRBV10-3 to TRBJ2-7; D may match TRBD1 or TRBD2 (5 bases each). CDR1 and CDR2 from the germline V gene are ENHRY and SYGVKD. The CDR3 has 13 amino acids. Trimming took off 11 bases at V and 6 bases at J, with 20 bases between the two ends. The CDR3 nucleotides are TGTGCCTACCGGGACCCAGCTGGGGGCGAGCAGTACTTC. Protein product: CAYRDPAGGEQYF.

This clonotype was counted between two and nine times. The V gene is TRBV10-3, the J gene TRBJ1-2, with no clear D. The CDR3 consists of 13 residues. Germline V lookup: CDR1 ENHRY, CDR2 SYGVKD. V lost 4 bases to trimming and J lost 8 bases, with 14 bases between them. The CDR3 nucleotides are TGTGCCATCAGTGTTTCTGAGAGGACCGGCTACACCTTC. Translating gives CAISVSERTGYTF.

This clonotype has only a few counts. This chain connects TRBV3-1 to TRBJ2-2, with TRBD2 as a possible D gene (6 bases). V dropped 1 base and J dropped 3 bases, with 12 bases sitting between them. This CDR3 has 16 amino acids. The V gene's germline CDR1 is LGHDT and CDR2 YNNKEL (reference sequence). The CDR3 is CASSQGRGADTGELFF. DNA for the CDR3: TGTGCCAGCAGCCAAGGGCGGGGCGCCGACACCGGGGAGCTGTTTTTT.

V gene TRBV11-2 combines with J gene TRBJ2-3; TRBD2 aligns across 12 bases. Germline V lookup: CDR1 SGHAT, CDR2 FQNNGV. The CDR3 covers 16 residues. The V gene end was trimmed by 5 bases and the J gene end by 5 bases; junction bases not matched to a gene: 8. The CDR3, as DNA: TGTGCCAGCAGCCTTAGACTAGCGGGGGCGAAAGATACGCAGTATTTT. It is translated as CASSLRLAGAKDTQYF.

In its sample, this clonotype was seen many times. This chain connects TRBV19 to TRBJ2-1; 14 bases match TRBD2. The trim removed 5 bases at V and 13 bases at J, leaving 4 bases unmatched. CDR1 and CDR2 from the germline V gene are LNHDA and SQIVND (reference sequence). This CDR3 spans 13 amino acids. The CDR3 loop reads CASSAGTSGGQFF. The CDR3 region has the DNA TGTGCCAGTAGTGCCGGGACTAGCGGGGGTCAGTTCTTC. The full variable domain, in which reference TRBV19 and TRBJ2-1 provide the parts outside the CDR3, is DGGITQSPKYLFRKEGQNVTLSCEQNLNHDAMYWYRQDPGQGLRLIYYSQIVNDFQKGDIAEGYSVSREKKESFPLTVTSAQKNPTAFYLCASSAGTSGGQFFGPGTRLTVL.

This clonotype was observed at least ten times. The gene calls are TRBV7-3 and TRBJ2-2, with D tentatively TRBD2 (5 bases). The CDR3 spans 13 residues. Between the trimmed V and J ends, which lost 8 bases and 2 bases, there was a span of 9 bases. Germline assignment: CDR1 SGHTA and CDR2 FQGTGA. CDR3: CASSRGNTGELFF. CDR3 nucleotides: TGTGCCAGCTCCCGGGGTAACACCGGGGAGCTGTTTTTT.

This clonotype has ten or more counts. J is TRBJ2-3 and V is TRBV11-2; perhaps TRBD2 as D (6 bases). The CDR3 is 14 residues long. The V end lost 3 bases, the J end lost 4 bases, and 11 bases lay between the germline ends. Germline V CDR1 and CDR2: SGHAT, FQNNGV. The CDR3 DNA reads TGTGCCAGCAGCTTGGCTCTAGCGTCAGATACGCAGTATTTT. It is translated as CASSLALASDTQYF. Drawing the rest from reference TRBV11-2 and TRBJ2-3, the complete variable domain is EAGVAQSPRYKIIEKRQSVAFWCNPISGHATLYWYQQILGQGPKLLIQFQNNGVVDDSQLPKDRFSAERLKGVDSTLKIQPAKLEDSAVYLCASSLALASDTQYFGPGTRLTVL.

The gene calls are TRBV10-2 and TRBJ2-1; 7 bases line up with TRBD2. Germline-derived CDR1 and CDR2 are WSHSY and SAAADI. The V gene end was trimmed by 3 bases and the J gene end by 4 bases; junction bases not matched to a gene: 6. This CDR3 is built from 15 residues. DNA of the CDR3: TGCGCCAGCAGTGATTTCGGGACTAATTACAATGAGCAGTTCTTC. Encoded protein: CASSDFGTNYNEQFF.

In the case of this clonotype: One base away lies a much larger clone, so this may be a sequencing read error. The chain carries TRBV7-2 and TRBJ2-3, with D tentatively TRBD2 (5 bases). The CDR3 loop spans 14 amino acids. Germline-derived CDR1 and CDR2 are SGHTA and FQGNSA. V shed 8 bases and J shed 2 bases, with 14 bases lying between them. The CDR3 sequence: CASAPSRNTDTQYF. The CDR3 coding sequence is TGTGCCAGCGCCCCTAGCAGGAACACAGATACGCAGTATTTT.

This clonotype was counted many times. CDR3 protein: CASSETIEPRVTEAFF. As DNA, the CDR3 is TGTGCCAGCAGTGAAACGATAGAACCTAGGGTCACTGAAGCTTTCTTT. The chain links TRBV6-1 to TRBJ1-1; D not resolved. Trimming stripped 2 bases from V and 4 bases from J, with 17 bases between. The CDR3 is 16 residues long. The germline V gene encodes CDR1 MNHNS and CDR2 SASEGT.

This chain uses TRBV7-6 with TRBJ2-1, with TRBD2 matching 8 bases. This CDR3 is built from 13 residues. Germline trimming cut 4 bases from V and 9 bases from J; bases unmatched to any gene: 5. Per germline, CDR1 SGHVS and CDR2 FNYEAQ. CDR3 sequence (DNA): TGTGCCAGCAGCTCGGGGGGGCCGGGTGAGCAGTTCTTC. Translating it yields CASSSGGPGEQFF. Full variable domain (missing parts from reference TRBV7-6 and TRBJ2-1): GAGVSQSPRYKVTKRGQDVALRCDPISGHVSLYWYRQALGQGPEFLTYFNYEAQQDKSGLPNDRFSAERPEGSISTLTIQRTEQRDSAMYRCASSSGGPGEQFFGPGTRLTVL.

This clonotype was seen ten or more times. This chain connects TRBV28 to TRBJ2-2; 8 nucleotides align to TRBD1. CDR1 and CDR2 from the germline V gene are MDHEN and SYDVKM. The CDR3 is 15 amino acids. J was trimmed by 7 bases and V by 1 base; bases with no gene match: 5. CDR3 in DNA: TGTGCCAGCAGTTTATTCCCAGGGGGCGGCGGGGAGCTGTTTTTT. As protein: CASSLFPGGGGELFF.

This clonotype was counted ten times or more. This sequence joins TRBV27 and TRBJ2-5; 8 nucleotides agree with TRBD1. The ends lost 1 base at V and 2 bases at J; junction bases unmatched: 12. The CDR3 totals 18 residues. In germline, CDR1 is MNHEY, CDR2 SMNVEV (reference sequence). The CDR3 loop reads CASSLFARTGFGQETQYF. The CDR3 DNA reads as TGTGCCAGCAGTTTATTTGCCCGGACAGGGTTTGGGCAAGAGACCCAGTACTTC.

This clonotype appeared many times. The chain links TRBV7-2 to TRBJ2-5, with D possibly called TRBD1 or TRBD2 (7 bases each). CDR3 size: 15 residues. The germline V gene has CDR1 SGHTA and CDR2 FQGNSA. V shed 5 bases and J shed 2 bases, with 15 bases lying between them. The CDR3 nucleotides read TGTGCCAGCAGCCCAGGGGGGGGGGGGCAAGAGACCCAGTACTTC. This gives the protein CASSPGGGGQETQYF.